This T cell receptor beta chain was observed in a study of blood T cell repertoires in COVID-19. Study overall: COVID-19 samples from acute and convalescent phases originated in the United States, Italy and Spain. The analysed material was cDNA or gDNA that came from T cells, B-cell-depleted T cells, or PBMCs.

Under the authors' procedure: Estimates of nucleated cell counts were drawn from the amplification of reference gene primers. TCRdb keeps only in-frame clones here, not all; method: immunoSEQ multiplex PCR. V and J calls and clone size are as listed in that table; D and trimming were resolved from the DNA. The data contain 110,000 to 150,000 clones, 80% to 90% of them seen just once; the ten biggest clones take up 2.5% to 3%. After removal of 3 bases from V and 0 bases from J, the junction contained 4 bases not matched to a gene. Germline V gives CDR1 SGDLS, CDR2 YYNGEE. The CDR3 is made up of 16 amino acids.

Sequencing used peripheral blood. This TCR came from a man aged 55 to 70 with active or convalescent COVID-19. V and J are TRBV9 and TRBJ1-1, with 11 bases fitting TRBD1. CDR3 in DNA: TGTGCCAGCAGCGCCGGGACAGGGGGGCTGAACACTGAAGCTTTCTTT. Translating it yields CASSAGTGGLNTEAFF.